What follows is one T cell receptor beta chain and its context. The data derive from a study of blood T cell repertoires in COVID-19. As originally analysed: Using reference gene primer amplification, nucleated cell counts were estimated. Using immunoSEQ multiplex PCR, the repertoire was profiled, and TCRdb retains in-frame clones only, with some absent. V, J and clone size are those of that table, while D and trimming were read from the DNA. The sample consists of around 340,000 clones, approximately 91% of them appearing once. All enrollees were about 18 to 89 years old and from 20 to 30 US areas. Material for sequencing was PBMCs or T cells enriched from blood (not recorded which). This TCR derives from a woman under 40 who had been exposed to COVID-19.

CDR3 region: CASRELVIPGEESYEQYF. The DNA of the CDR3 is TGCGCCAGCAGAGAATTAGTCATTCCGGGAGAGGAATCCTACGAGCAGTACTTC. The chain has TRBV10-2 and TRBJ2-7; possibly TRBD2 for D (6 bases). This CDR3 comprises 18 residues. In germline, CDR1 is WSHSY, CDR2 SAAADI. Trimming took off 6 bases at V and 1 base at J, with 25 bases between the two ends.